A single sample is the source of the 17 T cell receptor beta chains below, sequenced in a study of response to subunit inactivated influenza vaccine. Using its own MiXCR run on the RT-PCR reads, TCRdb lists one record per CDR3 protein. The sample includes about 480,000 distinct CDR3 sequences, under 15% of them seen just once. The sequenced sample was PBMCs from blood, obtained more than 35 days after vaccination. The source of these receptors is a man in his fifties or sixties who received an inactivated influenza vaccine.

This clonotype was counted at least ten times. The V gene is TRBV10-2, the J gene TRBJ1-1; D might be TRBD1 (5 bases). V dropped 4 bases and J dropped 4 bases, with 13 bases sitting between them. The CDR3 consists of 14 residues. Germline CDR1 and CDR2: WSHSY and SAAADI. CDR3 nucleotide sequence: TGCGCCAGCAGTGGCGGGGGTTGGGGCACTGAAGCTTTCTTT. This translates into CASSGGGWGTEAFF.

There are many counts of this clonotype. The chain employs TRBV12-3 or TRBV12-4 and TRBJ2-7; 9 bases agree with TRBD2. V trimming: 4 bases; J trimming: 2 bases; junction bases outside the gene matches: 6. This CDR3 is built from 15 residues. The CDR3 nucleotides read TGTGCCAGCAGTTCATCCAGGACTAGCGCCTACGAGCAGTACTTC. Residues: CASSSSRTSAYEQYF.

The chain is built from TRBV29-1 and TRBJ2-7, with 9 nucleotides matching TRBD2. The CDR3 runs 14 residues. J was trimmed by 3 bases and V by 6 bases; bases with no gene match: 9. CDR1 is SQVTM and CDR2 is ANQGSEA in the germline V gene. The CDR3 DNA is TGCAGCGTCTCATATCTAGCGGGACGCTACGAGCAGTACTTC. Amino acid sequence: CSVSYLAGRYEQYF.

The genes are TRBV20-1 and TRBJ2-5, with TRBD2 matching over 15 bases. Unmatched junction bases numbered 9, after V lost 0 bases and J lost 4 bases. CDR1 and CDR2 from the germline V gene are DFQATT and SNEGSKA (reference sequence). This CDR3 contains 18 residues. CDR3 DNA sequence: TGCAGTGCTAGAGATCTCGGACTAGCGGGAGGGCCGGGAGAGACCCAGTACTTC. Amino acid sequence: CSARDLGLAGGPGETQYF.

V usage is TRBV20-1 and J usage is TRBJ2-7; D gene ambiguous. The CDR3 loop spans 11 amino acids. Looked up from germline, CDR1 is DFQATT and CDR2 is SNEGSKA (reference sequence). Trimming pared 5 bases from V and 5 bases from J, leaving 10 bases between. The CDR3 DNA follows: TGCAGTGCTGCCAGATCGAACGAGCAGTACTTC. It encodes CSAARSNEQYF.

The sample holds many counts of this clonotype. In DNA, the CDR3 is TGTGCCAGCAGCACAGGGGGCGAACAGCCCCAGCATTTT. As protein: CASSTGGEQPQHF. The chain has TRBV7-9 and TRBJ1-5; TRBD1 agrees at 9 bases. Germline V lookup: CDR1 SEHNR, CDR2 FQNEAQ (reference sequence). This CDR3 comprises 13 residues. The J segment lost 7 bases and the V segment lost 5 bases, leaving 3 bases of the junction unmatched. Complete variable domain (other parts from reference TRBV7-9 and TRBJ1-5): DTGVSQNPRHKITKRGQNVTFRCDPISEHNRLYWYRQTLGQGPEFLTYFQNEAQLEKSRLLSDRFSAERPKGSFSTLEIQRTEQGDSAMYLCASSTGGEQPQHFGDGTRLSIL.

This clonotype was detected many times. V usage is TRBV6-4 and J usage is TRBJ2-1; D is possibly TRBD2 (6 bases). The V end lost 5 bases, the J end lost 7 bases, and 21 bases lay between the germline ends. This CDR3 contains 16 residues. Germline CDR1 and CDR2: MRHNA and SNTAGT. In nucleotides, the CDR3 is TGTGCCAGCAGTAAAAAGGAGAGTGGAGGGCCGAATGAGCAGTTCTTC. Translated, it gives CASSKKESGGPNEQFF.

V usage is TRBV15 and J usage is TRBJ2-7; possible D gene TRBD1, 5 bases. The ends were cut back, 0 bases at V and 4 bases at J, with 13 bases in the middle. Germline CDR1 LNHNV, CDR2 YYDKDF (reference sequence). The CDR3 runs 15 residues. CDR3 amino acids: CATSRDYGQGYEQYF. The CDR3 DNA follows: TGTGCCACCAGCAGAGATTACGGGCAGGGATACGAGCAGTACTTC.

The chain links TRBV4-1 to TRBJ2-2; possible D gene TRBD1, 6 bases. The CDR3 totals 15 residues. Germline V gene sequence: CDR1 MGHRA, CDR2 YSYEKL. Trimming left V 4 bases short and J 0 bases short, with 9 bases between. As DNA, the CDR3 is TGCGCCAGCAGCCGACAGGTCGCGAACACCGGGGAGCTGTTTTTT. Its translation: CASSRQVANTGELFF.

This clonotype was picked up many times. This chain joins TRBV11-1 and TRBJ2-3, with D possibly matching TRBD1 (5 bases). Trimming stripped 7 bases from V and 0 bases from J, with 14 bases between. The length of the CDR3 is 15 residues. Germline V gene lookup returns CDR1 SGHAT and CDR2 FQDESV (reference sequence). The chain's CDR3 is CASNTQGRSTDTQYF. CDR3 DNA: TGTGCCAGCAACACCCAGGGCAGGAGCACAGATACGCAGTATTTT. Full variable domain (outside the CDR3, taken from reference TRBV11-1 and TRBJ2-3): EAEVAQSPRYKITEKSQAVAFWCDPISGHATLYWYRQILGQGPELLVQFQDESVVDDSQLPKDRFSAERLKGVDSTLKIQPAELGDSAMYLCASNTQGRSTDTQYFGPGTRLTVL.

The chain couples TRBV9 to TRBJ2-3; 9 bases match TRBD2. Germline CDR1 reads SGDLS; CDR2 reads YYNGEE. This CDR3 has 15 residues. The trim removed 0 bases at V and 4 bases at J, leaving 3 bases unmatched. The CDR3 region is CASSVEAGGADTQYF. The CDR3 DNA reads TGTGCCAGCAGCGTAGAAGCGGGAGGAGCAGATACGCAGTATTTT.

J is TRBJ2-5 and V is TRBV18; 11 bases match TRBD1. The CDR3 runs to 16 residues. The V gene's germline CDR1 is KGHSH and CDR2 LQKENI. V lost 5 bases and J lost 5; bases outside the gene matches: 10. The CDR3 DNA reads as TGTGCCAGCTCAGCCCGGACAGGGGGCGTCGGGGAGACCCAGTACTTC. Protein product: CASSARTGGVGETQYF.

This chain uses TRBV4-1 with TRBJ1-1; D may be TRBD1 (5 bases). Per germline, CDR1 MGHRA and CDR2 YSYEKL. The CDR3 length is 14 residues. V shed 1 base and J shed 1 base, with 7 bases lying between them. The CDR3 coding sequence is TGCGCCAGCAGCCAAGCAGGGACGAACACTGAAGCTTTCTTT. Protein sequence: CASSQAGTNTEAFF.

This chain joins TRBV21-1 and TRBJ2-3; the listed D gene, TRBD1, was not tested against the DNA. TRBV21-1 represents a pseudogene. The length of the CDR3 is 15 residues. The chain's CDR3 is CASSKGGDTTDAQYF. The CDR3 DNA is TGTGCCAGCAGCAAAGGAGGGGACACCACAGATGCGCAGTATTTT.

This clonotype has a handful of counts. The chain has TRBV9 and TRBJ2-1; no firm D call. Germline CDR1 and CDR2: SGDLS and YYNGEE. The CDR3 sequence is 12 residues long. Trimming left V 4 bases short and J 5 bases short, with 7 bases between. As DNA, the CDR3 is TGTGCCAGCAGCCTACGCCACAATGAGCAGTTCTTC. Translating gives CASSLRHNEQFF.

The rearrangement uses TRBV12-3 or TRBV12-4 and TRBJ1-5; D perhaps matches TRBD1 (5 bases). The V and J ends lost 4 bases and 11 bases respectively, with 15 bases between them. This CDR3 is built from 13 residues. CDR3 DNA sequence: TGTGCCAGCAGTTCAGGGACGGGAACCTCCCAGCATTTT. This sequence encodes CASSSGTGTSQHF.

This clonotype was picked up many times. The rearrangement links TRBV6-5 to TRBJ1-4; D perhaps matches TRBD1 (5 bases). V shed 4 bases and J shed 10 bases, with 13 bases lying between them. CDR1 is MNHEY, CDR2 SVGAGI, per germline. CDR3 length equals 13 residues. In DNA form, the CDR3 reads TGTGCCAGCAGTTCAAGACCTGGGGGAAAACTGTTTTTT. As protein: CASSSRPGGKLFF.